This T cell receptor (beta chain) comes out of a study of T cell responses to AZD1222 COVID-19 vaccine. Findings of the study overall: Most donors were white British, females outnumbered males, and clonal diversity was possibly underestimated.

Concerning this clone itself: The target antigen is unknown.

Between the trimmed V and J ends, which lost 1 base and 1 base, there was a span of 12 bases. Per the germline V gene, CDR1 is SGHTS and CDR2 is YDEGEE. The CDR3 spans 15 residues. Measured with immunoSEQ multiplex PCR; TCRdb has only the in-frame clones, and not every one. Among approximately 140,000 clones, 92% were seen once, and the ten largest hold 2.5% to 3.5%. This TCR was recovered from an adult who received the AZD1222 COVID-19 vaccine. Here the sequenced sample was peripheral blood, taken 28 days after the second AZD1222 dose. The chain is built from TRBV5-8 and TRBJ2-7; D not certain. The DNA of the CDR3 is TGTGCCAGCAGCTTGTTTAGGGAAGCTTCCTACGAGCAGTACTTC. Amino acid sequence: CASSLFREASYEQYF.